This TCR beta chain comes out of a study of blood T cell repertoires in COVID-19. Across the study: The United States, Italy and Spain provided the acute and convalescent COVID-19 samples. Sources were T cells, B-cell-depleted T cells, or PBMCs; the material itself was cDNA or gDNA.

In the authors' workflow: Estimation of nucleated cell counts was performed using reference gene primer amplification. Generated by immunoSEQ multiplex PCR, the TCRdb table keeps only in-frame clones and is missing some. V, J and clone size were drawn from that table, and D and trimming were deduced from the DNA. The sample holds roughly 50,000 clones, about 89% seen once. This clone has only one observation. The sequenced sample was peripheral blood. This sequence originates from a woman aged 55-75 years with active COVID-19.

In DNA form, the CDR3 reads TGTGCCAGCAGCGGCGCGACTAGCGGGGGTGGAGAGACCCAGTACTTC. Translating gives CASSGATSGGGETQYF. V gene TRBV9 combines with J gene TRBJ2-5; 12 positions match TRBD2. The germline V gene has CDR1 SGDLS and CDR2 YYNGEE. V was pared by 3 bases and J by 4 bases, with 7 bases of the junction left unmatched. The CDR3 is 16 residues long.